What follows are 15 T cell receptor beta chains derived from one specimen sequenced in a study of blood T cell repertoires in COVID-19. Here immunoSEQ multiplex PCR was the method, and the copy in TCRdb shows in-frame clones only, minus some. Of around 450,000 clones listed, roughly 89% are singletons. Sequenced input: peripheral blood. The receptors were sampled from a woman between 25 and 40 years old with acute or convalescent COVID-19.

Only one count was recorded for this clone. The chain recombines TRBV6-5 with TRBJ1-1; 11 positions agree with TRBD1. The CDR3 contains 14 residues. CDR1 and CDR2 (germline): MNHEY, SVGAGI. V shed 6 bases, J shed 1 base, and the junction held 1 base outside the gene matches. CDR3 in DNA: TGTGCCAGCAGGGGGACAGGGGGGAACACTGAAGCTTTCTTT. Residues: CASRGTGGNTEAFF.

The V and J genes are TRBV5-1 and TRBJ2-3, with 10 bases lining up with TRBD1. There are 15 residues in the CDR3. V trimming: 3 bases; J trimming: 3 bases; junction bases outside the gene matches: 4. CDR1 and CDR2 from the germline V gene are SGHRS and YFSETQ. CDR3 sequence reads: CASSSGDRGTDTQYF. The CDR3 coding sequence is TGCGCCAGCAGCTCTGGGGACAGGGGAACAGATACGCAGTATTTT.

CDR3 residues: CASSVPGDYGYTF. The CDR3 nucleotides read TGCGCCAGCAGTGTCCCGGGGGACTATGGCTACACCTTC. The chain uses TRBV10-2 and TRBJ1-2; weak D call: TRBD1 (5 bases). The V gene lost 4 bases and the J gene lost 3 bases, with 9 bases spanning the gap. The CDR3 runs to 13 residues. CDR1 WSHSY and CDR2 SAAADI come from the germline V gene.

The chain is built from TRBV11-2 and TRBJ2-1; 8 bases align to TRBD2. The CDR3 is made up of 16 amino acids. Germline V lookup: CDR1 SGHAT, CDR2 FQNNGV. V lost 5 bases to trimming and J lost 6 bases; unmatched junction nucleotides: 12. The CDR3 bases are TGTGCCAGCAGCCCACTCGCGGGGGGCCCTGGCAATGAGCAGTTCTTC. Protein sequence: CASSPLAGGPGNEQFF.

V is TRBV9 and J is TRBJ2-1; weak D call: TRBD2 (6 bases). V dropped 3 bases and J dropped 6 bases, with 13 bases sitting between them. Germline values: CDR1 SGDLS, CDR2 YYNGEE. CDR3 length equals 14 residues. The CDR3 spells CASSEDYLPNEQFF. The CDR3 DNA sequence: TGTGCCAGCAGCGAGGACTACCTACCCAATGAGCAGTTCTTC.

This clone appeared once. This sequence joins TRBV27 and TRBJ2-1, with 8 bases lining up with TRBD1. This CDR3 has 17 residues. V was clipped by 3 bases and J by 7 bases; unmatched bases: 14. Germline V CDR1 and CDR2: MNHEY, SMNVEV (reference sequence). The CDR3 DNA reads as TGTGCCAGCAGTTTGGGGTGGAGGCAGGGGGCGAAAAATGAGCAGTTCTTC. Its translation is CASSLGWRQGAKNEQFF.

This sequence joins TRBV19 and TRBJ2-2, with a tentative D call TRBD2 (5 bases). CDR3 length equals 15 residues. V was pared by 2 bases and J by 6 bases, with 13 bases between. Germline values: CDR1 LNHDA, CDR2 SQIVND (reference sequence). CDR3 amino acids: CASSIPGIKAGELFF. CDR3 bases: TGTGCCAGTAGTATACCGGGGATTAAGGCCGGGGAGCTGTTTTTT.

The genes are TRBV25-1 and TRBJ2-1; 9 bases are shared with TRBD1. The CDR3 contains 18 residues. V dropped 4 bases and J dropped 7; count of bases not matched to a gene: 17. Germline V gene sequence: CDR1 MGHDK, CDR2 SYGVNS. The CDR3 reads CASSAYPKTGTGPNEQFF. In DNA form, the CDR3 reads TGTGCCAGCAGTGCTTATCCGAAAACCGGGACAGGGCCAAATGAGCAGTTCTTC.

The rearrangement uses TRBV5-1 and TRBJ1-2, with TRBD1 identical over 12 bases. The trim removed 0 bases at V and 6 bases at J, leaving 9 bases unmatched. This CDR3 is 17 amino acids long. Germline CDR1 SGHRS, CDR2 YFSETQ. CDR3 loop: CASSLAGQGARWDGYTF. CDR3 nucleotides: TGCGCCAGCAGCTTGGCGGGACAGGGGGCGCGATGGGATGGCTACACCTTC.

This chain links TRBV3-1 (or the pseudogene TRBV3-2) with TRBJ2-7; D call uncertain. The CDR3 is made up of 15 amino acids. The V and J ends lost 0 bases and 0 bases respectively, with 9 bases between them. CDR1 is LGHDT and CDR2 is YNNKEL in the germline V gene (reference sequence). CDR3 nucleotide sequence: TGTGCCAGCAGCCAAGACGTCTGGAGCTCCTACGAGCAGTACTTC. Residues: CASSQDVWSSYEQYF.

This chain links TRBV6-6 with TRBJ2-2; a weak D match, TRBD1 (6 bases). Germline V gives CDR1 MNHNY, CDR2 SVGAGI (reference sequence). The CDR3 has 14 amino acids. V lost 1 base and J 7 bases, leaving 10 bases between the germline ends. The CDR3 spells CASSYLGADGELFF. CDR3 nucleotides: TGTGCCAGCAGTTACTTGGGGGCGGACGGGGAGCTGTTTTTT.

This chain connects TRBV12-3 or TRBV12-4 to TRBJ1-1; the D gene is possibly TRBD1 (6 bases). The CDR3 extends over 13 amino acids. The V gene lost 5 bases and the J gene lost 5 bases, with 12 bases spanning the gap. Here the CDR3 DNA reads TGTGCCAGCAGTCCGTTCCAGGGGACTGAAGCTTTCTTT. Its translation: CASSPFQGTEAFF.

This chain uses TRBV21-1 with TRBJ1-4; TRBD1 is the table's D call, not checked against the DNA. TRBV21-1 is listed as a pseudogene. This CDR3 has 19 amino acids. This CDR3 reads CASSNRDRSRVLKNEKLFF. In nucleotides, the CDR3 is TGTGCCAGCAGCAATAGGGACAGGTCGAGGGTCCTTAAAAATGAAAAACTGTTTTTT.

The rearrangement links TRBV27 to TRBJ1-1; TRBD1 is a possible D gene (5 bases). V shed 1 base and J shed 6 bases, with 15 bases lying between them. Germline values: CDR1 MNHEY, CDR2 SMNVEV (reference sequence). The CDR3 totals 15 residues. The CDR3 loop reads CASSLWGGASSEAFF. CDR3 coding DNA: TGTGCCAGCAGTTTATGGGGAGGGGCAAGCTCTGAAGCTTTCTTT.

The chain employs TRBV27 and TRBJ2-1; 10 nucleotides match TRBD2. CDR3 length equals 15 residues. The V gene's germline CDR1 is MNHEY and CDR2 SMNVEV (reference sequence). V dropped 3 bases and J dropped 7; count of bases not matched to a gene: 6. The CDR3 region is CASSFFRTSGNEQFF. The CDR3 DNA is TGTGCCAGCAGTTTCTTCAGGACTAGCGGAAATGAGCAGTTCTTC.